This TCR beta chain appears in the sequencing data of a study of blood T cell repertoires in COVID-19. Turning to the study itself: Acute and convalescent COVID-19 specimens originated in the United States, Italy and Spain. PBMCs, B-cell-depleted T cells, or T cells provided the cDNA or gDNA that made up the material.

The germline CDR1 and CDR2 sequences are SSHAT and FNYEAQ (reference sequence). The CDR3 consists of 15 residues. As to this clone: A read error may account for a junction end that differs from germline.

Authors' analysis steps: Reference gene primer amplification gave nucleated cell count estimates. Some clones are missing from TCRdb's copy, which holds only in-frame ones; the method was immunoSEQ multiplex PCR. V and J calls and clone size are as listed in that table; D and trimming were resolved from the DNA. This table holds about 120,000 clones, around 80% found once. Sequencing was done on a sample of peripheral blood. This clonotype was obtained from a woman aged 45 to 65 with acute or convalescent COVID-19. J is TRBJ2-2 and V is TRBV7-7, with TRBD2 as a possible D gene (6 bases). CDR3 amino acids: CASRVGQGGSGELFF. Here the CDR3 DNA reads TGTGCTAGCAGAGTGGGGCAGGGAGGATCCGGGGAGCTGTTTTTT.